This TCR beta chain was captured in a study of CD8 T cells in ankylosing spondylitis. This clonotype was counted a few times. Germline V gives CDR1 SGHRS, CDR2 YFSETQ. V lost 4 bases and J lost 4, with 11 bases in between. This CDR3 spans 14 amino acids. MiXCR, run by TCRdb on the 5' RACE reads, gives a single entry per CDR3 protein. The sample carries approximately 240,000 distinct CDR3 sequences, roughly a quarter recorded once. The genes are TRBV5-1 and TRBJ1-4, with D perhaps TRBD1 (5 bases). The sequencing input was blood, either unsorted or a sorted T cell fraction (not recorded which). This sequence was found in a male donor with ankylosing spondylitis or in good health (not recorded which). CDR3 DNA sequence: TGCGCCAGCAGCCCGCGAGGGGATAATGAAAAACTGTTTTTT. Translation: CASSPRGDNEKLFF. The full variable domain, in which reference TRBV5-1 and TRBJ1-4 provide the parts outside the CDR3, is KAGVTQTPRYLIKTRGQQVTLSCSPISGHRSVSWYQQTPGQGLQFLFEYFSETQRNKGNFPGRFSGRQFSNSRSEMNVSTLELGDSALYLCASSPRGDNEKLFFGSGTQLSVL.